A single sample is the source of the 25 T cell receptor beta chains below, sequenced in a study of T cells in Graves' hyperthyroidism and ophthalmopathy. It was RNA transcripts that yielded the amplified TCR beta CDR3 regions. The HTBI primer set was used in a first-round RT-PCR of the TCR CDR3. One entry per CDR3 protein, called by TCRdb with MiXCR from the multiplex PCR reads. The sample shows 800,000 or so distinct CDR3 sequences, over 35% of them seen only once. The sequenced material came from blood. The source is a man between 18 and 29 years old with Graves' hyperthyroidism.

With respect to this clonotype: A junction end diverges from the germline sequence, so it may reflect a read error. The chain combines TRBV24-1 with TRBJ2-7; TRBD1 matches 8 bases. Germline lookup yields CDR1 KGHDR and CDR2 SFDVKD. There are 13 residues in the CDR3. The CDR3 DNA follows: TGTGCCAGCAGTTTTACGGACAGGGCCGAGCAGTACTTC. It yields the protein CASSFTDRAEQYF.

The V call is TRBV9, the J call TRBJ1-5; D uncertain. Looked up from germline, CDR1 is SGDLS and CDR2 is YYNGEE. This CDR3 spans 14 amino acids. Trimming stripped 0 bases from V and 3 bases from J, with 7 bases between. The CDR3 here is CASSVAASNQPQHF. In DNA form, the CDR3 reads TGTGCCAGCAGCGTAGCGGCGTCCAATCAGCCCCAGCATTTT.

To note about this clonotype: Being one base from a much bigger clone, this may be a read error. The chain links TRBV24-1 to TRBJ2-5; TRBD2 matches 7 bases. Germline V gene sequence: CDR1 KGHDR, CDR2 SFDVKD. V dropped 9 bases and J dropped 5; count of bases not matched to a gene: 8. This CDR3 region has 13 residues. The CDR3 DNA follows: TGTGCCACCTCAGCGGGGAAGGGTGAGACCCAGTACTTC. This codes for CATSAGKGETQYF.

CDR3 DNA: TGTGCCAGTAGTATAGTACCGGCTCAGCCCCAGCATTTT. Translation gives CASSIVPAQPQHF. The chain couples TRBV19 to TRBJ1-5; D is uncertain. Germline V lookup: CDR1 LNHDA, CDR2 SQIVND (reference sequence). The CDR3 spans 13 residues. The V and J ends lost 1 base and 6 bases respectively, with 7 bases between them.

This clonotype was counted a few times. The chain is built from TRBV4-1 and TRBJ2-6, with D hard to call. CDR3 length: 15 residues. V gave up 7 bases and J gave up 3 bases, with 13 bases separating them. The germline V gene encodes CDR1 MGHRA and CDR2 YSYEKL. Here the CDR3 DNA reads TGCGCCAGCAACTCTGAACGGGTTGGGGCCAACGTCCTGACTTTC. Translated, it gives CASNSERVGANVLTF.

As for this clonotype: No conserved phenylalanine or tryptophan is present at the end of the CDR3, so a read error is the likely explanation. The limits of the CDR3 on the DNA are not certain, so only TCRdb's listed CDR3 is given. The V and J genes are TRBV2 and TRBJ1-1; the table's D gene call, TRBD1, was not cross checked with the DNA. Germline V gene lookup returns CDR1 SNHLY and CDR2 FYNNEI. The CDR3 length is 8 residues, termini included. The CDR3 spells CASSGGLY.

This clonotype was detected many times. The chain recombines TRBV29-1 with TRBJ2-7, with D unclear. The CDR3 runs to 13 residues. The germline V gene encodes CDR1 SQVTM and CDR2 ANQGSEA. The V end was cut by 7 bases, the J end by 1 base, with 14 bases between. CDR3 coding DNA: TGCAGCGGGCAGGCGTCCCATTCCTACGAGCAGTACTTC. It yields the protein CSGQASHSYEQYF.

Points on this clonotype: The CDR3 does not close with the conserved phenylalanine or tryptophan, likely indicating a read error. It is unclear where the CDR3 begins or ends on the DNA, so no DNA is shown, and the CDR3 is as TCRdb lists it. Here the CDR3 reads CASRCGEQC. V gene TRBV12-3 or TRBV12-4 combines with J gene TRBJ2-7; the table's D call TRBD2 went unverified against the DNA. The CDR3 extends over 9 residues, inclusive of both ends.

This clonotype was counted a few times. V gene TRBV4-1 combines with J gene TRBJ2-7, with 13 bases identical to TRBD2. The V gene's germline CDR1 is MGHRA and CDR2 YSYEKL. Germline trimming cut 0 bases from V and 4 bases from J; bases unmatched to any gene: 3. The CDR3 covers 16 residues. As DNA, the CDR3 is TGCGCCAGCAGCCAAGATAGGACTAGCGGGGGTTACGAGCAGTACTTC. Residues: CASSQDRTSGGYEQYF.

Many counts were recorded for this clonotype. The chain carries TRBV5-1 and TRBJ2-6; 7 nucleotides agree with TRBD1. Germline lookup yields CDR1 SGHRS and CDR2 YFSETQ. The CDR3 runs 16 residues. Trimming at V came to 3 bases and at J to 0 bases, leaving 3 bases not matched to a gene. Here the CDR3 DNA reads TGCGCCAGCAGCTCGACAGGGAGCTCTGGGGCCAACGTCCTGACTTTC. Its protein product is CASSSTGSSGANVLTF.

The V gene is TRBV2, the J gene TRBJ1-2, with 7 bases lining up with TRBD1. CDR1 SNHLY and CDR2 FYNNEI come from the germline V gene. This CDR3 is 11 amino acids long. The trim removed 3 bases at V and 11 bases at J, leaving 3 bases unmatched. Here the CDR3 DNA reads TGTGCCAGCAGTGAGGGGACAGCTTACACCTTC. This translates into CASSEGTAYTF.

This clonotype was detected ten times or more. The chain combines TRBV11-2 with TRBJ1-6; 7 positions match TRBD1. Trimming at V came to 5 bases and at J to 8 bases, leaving 6 bases not matched to a gene. The CDR3 sequence is 14 residues long. Germline values: CDR1 SGHAT, CDR2 FQNNGV. The CDR3 spells CASSQTGLHSPLHF. CDR3 DNA sequence: TGTGCCAGCAGCCAGACAGGGTTGCATTCACCCCTCCACTTT. The complete variable domain, with remaining parts taken from reference TRBV11-2 and TRBJ1-6, reads EAGVAQSPRYKIIEKRQSVAFWCNPISGHATLYWYQQILGQGPKLLIQFQNNGVVDDSQLPKDRFSAERLKGVDSTLKIQPAKLEDSAVYLCASSQTGLHSPLHFGNGTRLTVT.

The chain carries TRBV10-3 and TRBJ1-2, with a weak D call TRBD1 (5 bases). The CDR3 totals 13 residues. CDR1 is ENHRY, CDR2 SYGVKD, per germline. V lost 10 bases to trimming and J lost 10 bases, with 22 bases between them. This CDR3 is CASIPSGGEYYTF. The CDR3 DNA reads TGTGCCAGCATCCCCTCGGGAGGGGAGTACTACACCTTC.

The chain recombines TRBV20-1 with TRBJ2-5, with 8 bases matching TRBD1. The CDR3 is made up of 13 amino acids. The J segment lost 5 bases and the V segment lost 5 bases, leaving 7 bases of the junction unmatched. From germline, CDR1 is DFQATT and CDR2 SNEGSKA (reference sequence). The CDR3 region has the DNA TGCAGTGCTCCGACAGGGGCCGTGGAGACCCAGTACTTC. It yields the protein CSAPTGAVETQYF.

V is TRBV12-3 or TRBV12-4 and J is TRBJ2-7, with a weak D call TRBD1 (6 bases). The V gene lost 5 bases and the J gene lost 0 bases, with 14 bases spanning the gap. The CDR3 has 15 amino acids. The CDR3 DNA is TGTGCCAGCAGTGTCTTAGGGGGAGTCTCCTACGAGCAGTACTTC. The encoded protein is CASSVLGGVSYEQYF.

V usage is TRBV29-1 and J usage is TRBJ2-7; D is tentatively TRBD1 or TRBD2 (6 bases each). This CDR3 is 10 amino acids long. CDR1 and CDR2 from the germline V gene are SQVTM and ANQGSEA. Trimming left V 8 bases short and J 6 bases short, with 11 bases between. CDR3 region: CSLGGGEQYF. In DNA form, the CDR3 reads TGCAGCTTGGGGGGCGGCGAGCAGTACTTC.

This clonotype has ten or more counts. The chain is built from TRBV7-6 and TRBJ1-2, with TRBD1 matching over 8 bases. This CDR3 contains 14 residues. The V gene's germline CDR1 is SGHVS and CDR2 FNYEAQ. The junction had 4 bases not matched to a gene; V was cut back by 3 bases and J by 4 bases. CDR3: CASSLAGGPYGYTF. For the CDR3, the DNA is TGTGCCAGCAGCTTGGCAGGGGGCCCCTATGGCTACACCTTC.

J is TRBJ1-4 and V is TRBV29-1, with 9 bases matching TRBD1. Looked up from germline, CDR1 is SQVTM and CDR2 is ANQGSEA. The CDR3 is 14 amino acids. V was clipped by 6 bases and J by 5 bases; unmatched bases: 7. The CDR3 here is CSVVTGGLNEKLFF. Here the CDR3 DNA reads TGCAGCGTGGTGACAGGGGGTCTGAATGAAAAACTGTTTTTT.

This chain connects TRBV20-1 to TRBJ2-7, with 8 bases identical to TRBD1. V shed 2 bases, J shed 6 bases, and the junction held 15 bases outside the gene matches. CDR3 size: 16 residues. CDR1 is DFQATT, CDR2 SNEGSKA, per germline (reference sequence). Written as DNA, the CDR3 is TGCAGTGCTAGAAACCCCGGGACAGGCTCCAAGTCCGAGCAGTACTTC. Amino acids: CSARNPGTGSKSEQYF.

This clonotype appeared a few times. The rearrangement links TRBV7-9 to TRBJ1-1; maybe TRBD1 (6 bases). The length of the CDR3 is 14 residues. Looked up from germline, CDR1 is SEHNR and CDR2 is FQNEAQ (reference sequence). V was trimmed by 0 bases and J by 3 bases, leaving 8 bases between them. In DNA form, the CDR3 reads TGTGCCAGCAGCTTAGCGGGGGCACACACTGAAGCTTTCTTT. Residues: CASSLAGAHTEAFF.

Remarks on this clonotype: Being one base from a much bigger clone, this may be a read error. The chain employs TRBV14 and TRBJ1-2, with D maybe TRBD1 (5 bases). Trimming removed 1 base from V and 5 bases from J, with 8 bases in between. CDR1 SGHDN and CDR2 FVKESK come from the germline V gene. The CDR3 spans 13 residues. CDR3 in amino acids: CASSQGAGYGYTF. The CDR3 DNA reads as TGTGCCAGCAGCCAAGGGGCAGGGTATGGCTACACCTTC.

This clonotype was found many times. The V and J genes are TRBV19 and TRBJ1-3; D is perhaps TRBD1 (5 bases). This CDR3 is built from 12 residues. V lost 8 bases and J 0 bases, leaving 5 bases between the germline ends. The germline gives CDR1 LNHDA, CDR2 SQIVND (reference sequence). The CDR3 DNA follows: TGTGCCAGTGACAGCTCTGGAAACACCATATATTTT. Protein: CASDSSGNTIYF.

The V gene is TRBV7-2, the J gene TRBJ1-1; the D gene is possibly TRBD1 (6 bases). The length of the CDR3 is 14 residues. V was cut by 5 bases and J by 6 bases, with 16 bases left in between. Germline CDR1 reads SGHTA; CDR2 reads FQGNSA. DNA for the CDR3: TGTGCCAGCAGCCCTTCAGGGGCGGCGCCTGAAGCTTTCTTT. This encodes CASSPSGAAPEAFF.

This clonotype came up many times. The chain is built from TRBV6-1 and TRBJ1-5, with D unresolved. CDR1 and CDR2 from the germline V gene are MNHNS and SASEGT. The CDR3 sequence is 12 residues long. Trimming left V 3 bases short and J 6 bases short, with 6 bases between. CDR3 bases: TGTGCCAGCAGTGAGGGAGGTCAGCCCCAGCATTTT. Its protein product is CASSEGGQPQHF.

The CDR3 nucleotides are TGTGCCACCAGCTTCCCAAGACGGGGGGCGAAGACCCAGTACTTC. This sequence encodes CATSFPRRGAKTQYF. This sequence joins TRBV24-1 and TRBJ2-5, with a tentative D call TRBD2 (7 bases). V was clipped by 7 bases and J by 6 bases, with 20 bases between them. The length of the CDR3 is 15 residues. Germline loops: CDR1 KGHDR, CDR2 SFDVKD.